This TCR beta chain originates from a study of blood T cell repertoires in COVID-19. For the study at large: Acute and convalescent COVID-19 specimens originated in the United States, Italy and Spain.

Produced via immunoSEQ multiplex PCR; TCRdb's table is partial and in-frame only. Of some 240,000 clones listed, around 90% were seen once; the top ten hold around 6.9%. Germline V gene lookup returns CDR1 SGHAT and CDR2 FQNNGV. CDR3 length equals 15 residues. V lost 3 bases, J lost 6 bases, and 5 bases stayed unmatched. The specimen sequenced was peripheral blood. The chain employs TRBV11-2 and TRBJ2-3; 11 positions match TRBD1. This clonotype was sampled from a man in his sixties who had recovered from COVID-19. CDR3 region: CASSFRDRGRDTQYF. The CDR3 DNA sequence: TGTGCCAGCAGCTTTCGGGACAGGGGGAGGGATACGCAGTATTTT. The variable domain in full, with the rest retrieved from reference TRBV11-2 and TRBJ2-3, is EAGVAQSPRYKIIEKRQSVAFWCNPISGHATLYWYQQILGQGPKLLIQFQNNGVVDDSQLPKDRFSAERLKGVDSTLKIQPAKLEDSAVYLCASSFRDRGRDTQYFGPGTRLTVL.